Following are 14 T cell receptor beta chains from one sample sequenced in a study of identical twins. A single record per CDR3 protein comes from TCRdb applying MiXCR to the 5' RACE reads. Among about 160,000 distinct CDR3 sequences listed, 3.5% were seen once. The sample was memory T cells sorted from blood. These receptors originate from a man younger than 35 in good health.

This clonotype appeared many times. V usage is TRBV3-2 and J usage is TRBJ2-3; TRBD2 is the table's D call, not checked against the DNA. TRBV3-2 is a pseudogene segment. The CDR3 runs 21 residues. CDR3 nucleotides: TGTGCCAGCAGCCAAGTTTGGGCGGGGACTAGCGGGCAAATAAGCACAGATACGCAGTATTTT. Translation: CASSQVWAGTSGQISTDTQYF.

This clonotype was recorded at least ten times. The chain links TRBV6-1 to TRBJ1-5; a possible D gene is TRBD1 (5 bases). V lost 7 bases and J lost 7, with 14 bases in between. The length of the CDR3 is 13 residues. Germline values: CDR1 MNHNS, CDR2 SASEGT. The CDR3 reads CASITTGGQPQHF. CDR3 coding DNA: TGTGCCAGCATCACCACCGGGGGACAGCCCCAGCATTTT.

This clonotype was counted ten times or more. The chain carries TRBV24-1 and TRBJ2-1; 9 nucleotides match TRBD1. V lost 4 bases, J lost 7 bases, and 19 bases stayed unmatched. Germline V gene sequence: CDR1 KGHDR, CDR2 SFDVKD. The CDR3 runs 19 residues. This CDR3 reads CATSESQGATGRSYNEQFF. The CDR3 DNA sequence: TGTGCCACCAGTGAGTCACAGGGGGCAACGGGAAGAAGTTATAATGAGCAGTTCTTC.

This clonotype was counted at least ten times. The V call is TRBV28, the J call TRBJ1-6, with 7 nucleotides matching TRBD1. Germline CDR1 and CDR2: MDHEN and SYDVKM. The CDR3 extends over 12 amino acids. V trimming: 6 bases; J trimming: 12 bases; junction bases outside the gene matches: 5. This CDR3 reads CASRGTERPLHF. DNA for the CDR3: TGTGCCAGCAGGGGGACAGAACGACCCCTCCACTTT.

This clonotype was observed a handful of times. This rearrangement joins TRBV6-2 or TRBV6-3 to TRBJ2-7; TRBD1 is a possible D gene (6 bases). V was shortened by 6 bases and J by 2 bases, with 11 bases between the two germline ends. The CDR3 contains 13 residues. In germline, CDR1 is MNHEY, CDR2 SVGEGT. CDR3 sequence: CASRGDRTYEQYF. CDR3 bases: TGTGCCAGCAGGGGAGACAGGACCTACGAGCAGTACTTC.

This clonotype occurred many times. The chain's CDR3 is CAISGRVGSSGNTIYF. The DNA for the CDR3 is TGTGCCATCAGTGGAAGGGTCGGCTCCTCTGGAAACACCATATATTTT. The chain combines TRBV10-3 with TRBJ1-3; D gene uncertain. The germline V gene encodes CDR1 ENHRY and CDR2 SYGVKD. This CDR3 comprises 16 residues. Trimming removed 4 bases at V and 0 bases at J, with 13 bases between.

This chain links TRBV20-1 with TRBJ2-1, with a possible D match to TRBD2 (6 bases). Trimming removed 8 bases from V and 2 bases from J, with 25 bases in between. Germline lookup yields CDR1 DFQATT and CDR2 SNEGSKA (reference sequence). This CDR3 contains 17 residues. CDR3 region: CSSKRGTGTSPYNEQFF. CDR3 DNA sequence: TGCAGTTCGAAGAGGGGAACCGGGACTTCTCCCTACAATGAGCAGTTCTTC.

The table lists this clonotype with many counts. This chain joins TRBV21-1 and TRBJ1-2. TRBV21-1 is a listed pseudogene. The CDR3 length is 16 residues. This chain's CDR3 is CASSKAVETAGTGYTF. CDR3 DNA: TGTGCCAGCAGCAAAGCGGTCGAGACGGCAGGGACTGGCTACACCTTC.

This clonotype was seen ten or more times. The J gene is TRBJ2-1, the V gene TRBV20-1, with 7 bases fitting TRBD2. V gave up 0 bases and J gave up 5 bases; unmatched junction bases: 7. CDR3 length: 15 residues. Per germline, CDR1 DFQATT and CDR2 SNEGSKA (reference sequence). CDR3 in amino acids: CSARDRQAGNNEQFF. As DNA, the CDR3 is TGCAGTGCTAGAGATCGGCAAGCGGGGAACAATGAGCAGTTCTTC.

This clonotype was observed at least ten times. This chain connects TRBV5-1 to TRBJ2-3, with TRBD1 matching over 7 bases. The germline CDR1 and CDR2 sequences are SGHRS and YFSETQ. V gave up 1 base and J gave up 5 bases; unmatched junction bases: 7. The CDR3 is made up of 15 amino acids. The CDR3 loop is CASSLTTGEKDTQYF. The DNA for the CDR3 is TGCGCCAGCAGCTTGACTACAGGGGAGAAAGATACGCAGTATTTT.

The sample holds many counts of this clonotype. V is TRBV5-1 and J is TRBJ1-2, with 11 bases aligning to TRBD1. Trimming removed 2 bases from V and 4 bases from J; junction bases left unmatched: 4. Germline CDR1 and CDR2: SGHRS and YFSETQ. The CDR3 contains 15 residues. The CDR3 coding sequence is TGCGCCAGCAGCTTCGGACAGGGGGCGACCTATGGCTACACCTTC. It specifies CASSFGQGATYGYTF. The full variable domain, in which reference TRBV5-1 and TRBJ1-2 provide the parts outside the CDR3, is KAGVTQTPRYLIKTRGQQVTLSCSPISGHRSVSWYQQTPGQGLQFLFEYFSETQRNKGNFPGRFSGRQFSNSRSEMNVSTLELGDSALYLCASSFGQGATYGYTFGSGTRLTVV.

A word on this clonotype: This may arise from a read error, as a much more abundant clone is one base away. Lacking the conserved final phenylalanine or tryptophan, this CDR3 likely reflects a read error. The CDR3 bases are TGTGCCAGCAGTGAAGTAGTCTACGAGCAGTACTAC. Encoded protein: CASSEVVYEQYY. This sequence joins TRBV2 and TRBJ2-7; D remains unclear. CDR1 SNHLY and CDR2 FYNNEI come from the germline V gene. The CDR3 is 12 amino acids. V shed 1 base and J shed 3 bases, with 4 bases lying between them.

This clonotype occurred many times. This chain joins TRBV6-2 or TRBV6-3 and TRBJ2-7; 8 positions agree with TRBD2. The V gene's germline CDR1 is MNHEY and CDR2 SVGEGT. V lost 7 bases to trimming and J lost 4 bases; unmatched junction nucleotides: 9. The CDR3 is 14 residues long. CDR3 bases: TGTGCCAGCAATCGAGCGGGAGAGGCTTACGAGCAGTACTTC. Amino acids: CASNRAGEAYEQYF.

This clonotype was seen many times. The CDR3 nucleotides read TGTGCCAGTAGTCTAAGCTCGGGCTACAATGAGCAGTTCTTC. Its protein product is CASSLSSGYNEQFF. The chain recombines TRBV19 with TRBJ2-1; D remains unclear. This CDR3 comprises 14 residues. The germline V gene encodes CDR1 LNHDA and CDR2 SQIVND (reference sequence). Trimming shortened V by 5 bases and J by 3 bases, and 11 bases separated the two germline ends.